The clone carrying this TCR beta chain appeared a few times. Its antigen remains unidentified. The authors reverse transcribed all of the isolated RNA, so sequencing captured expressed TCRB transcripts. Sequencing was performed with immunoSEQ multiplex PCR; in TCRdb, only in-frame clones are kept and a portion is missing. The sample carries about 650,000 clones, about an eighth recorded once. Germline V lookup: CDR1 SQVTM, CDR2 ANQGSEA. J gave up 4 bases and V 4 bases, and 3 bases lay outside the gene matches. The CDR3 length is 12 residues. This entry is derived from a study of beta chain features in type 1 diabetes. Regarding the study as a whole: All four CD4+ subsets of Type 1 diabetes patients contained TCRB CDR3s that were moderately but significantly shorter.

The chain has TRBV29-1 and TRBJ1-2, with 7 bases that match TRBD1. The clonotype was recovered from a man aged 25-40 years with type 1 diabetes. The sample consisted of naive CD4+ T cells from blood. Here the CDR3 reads CSVGGGTYGYTF. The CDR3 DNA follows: TGCAGCGTTGGAGGGGGCACCTATGGCTACACCTTC.